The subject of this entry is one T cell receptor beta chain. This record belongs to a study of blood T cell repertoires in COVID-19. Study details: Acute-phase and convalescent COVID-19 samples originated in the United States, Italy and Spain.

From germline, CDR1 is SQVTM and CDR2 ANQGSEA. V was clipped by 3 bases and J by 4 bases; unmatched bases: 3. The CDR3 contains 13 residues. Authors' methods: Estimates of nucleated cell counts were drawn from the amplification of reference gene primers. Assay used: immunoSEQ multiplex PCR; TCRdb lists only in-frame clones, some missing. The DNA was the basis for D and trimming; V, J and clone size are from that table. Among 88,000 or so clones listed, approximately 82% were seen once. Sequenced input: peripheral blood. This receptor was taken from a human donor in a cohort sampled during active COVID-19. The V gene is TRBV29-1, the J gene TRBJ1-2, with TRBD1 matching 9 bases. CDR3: CSVDRTGVYGYTF. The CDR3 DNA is TGCAGCGTTGACAGGACAGGGGTCTATGGCTACACCTTC.